This passage covers 18 T cell receptor beta chains from one sample sequenced in a study of tumor-infiltrating lymphocytes in localized non-small cell lung cancer. Data came from immunoSEQ multiplex PCR; TCRdb stores just in-frame clones and leaves some out. The sample has around 17,000 clones, 45% to 50% seen once. Material for sequencing was lung tumor tissue. All receptors come from a human donor with non-small cell lung cancer.

This clone was recorded many times. The V and J genes are TRBV27 and TRBJ2-5; 9 positions agree with TRBD2. Germline lookup yields CDR1 MNHEY and CDR2 SMNVEV (reference sequence). V lost 6 bases to trimming and J lost 5 bases; unmatched junction nucleotides: 10. This CDR3 has 15 amino acids. The CDR3 coding sequence is TGTGCCAGCAGCCTCGCCGGGACTAGCTATGAGACCCAGTACTTC. This gives the protein CASSLAGTSYETQYF.

Only a few counts were recorded for this clone. The rearrangement uses TRBV6-1 and TRBJ1-5; TRBD1 aligns across 9 bases. Germline assignment: CDR1 MNHNS and CDR2 SASEGT. This CDR3 comprises 15 residues. V lost 6 bases and J lost 1; bases outside the gene matches: 4. The CDR3 DNA reads as TGTGCCAGCAGGCTGGGACAGGGAAGCAATCAGCCCCAGCATTTT. Its translation: CASRLGQGSNQPQHF.

CDR3 sequence (DNA): TGTGCCAGCAGCGAGGCAAATTACGAGCAGTACTTC. Residues: CASSEANYEQYF. V and J are TRBV6-1 and TRBJ2-7; D not resolved. V was shortened by 6 bases and J by 4 bases, with 10 bases between the two germline ends. The CDR3 is 12 amino acids. Germline lookup yields CDR1 MNHNS and CDR2 SASEGT.

V usage is TRBV9 and J usage is TRBJ1-1; unclear D gene. The CDR3 runs 14 residues. V was shortened by 0 bases and J by 1 base, with 7 bases between the two germline ends. The germline V gene has CDR1 SGDLS and CDR2 YYNGEE. In nucleotides, the CDR3 is TGTGCCAGCAGCGTAGAGATAGAGAACACTGAAGCTTTCTTT. Its protein product is CASSVEIENTEAFF.

This sequence joins TRBV11-2 and TRBJ2-5; D is possibly TRBD1 or TRBD2 (5 bases each). The V and J ends lost 4 bases and 0 bases respectively, with 15 bases between them. Germline-derived CDR1 and CDR2 are SGHAT and FQNNGV. The CDR3 spans 16 residues. CDR3 residues: CASSSEGSRYQETQYF. As DNA, the CDR3 is TGTGCCAGCAGCTCAGAGGGGAGCCGGTACCAAGAGACCCAGTACTTC.

The chain links TRBV7-9 to TRBJ2-6; D uncertain. The germline V gene has CDR1 SEHNR and CDR2 FQNEAQ (reference sequence). The CDR3 is made up of 13 amino acids. The V end was cut by 8 bases, the J end by 2 bases, with 7 bases between. CDR3 sequence (DNA): TGTGCCAGCCTCGGCGCTGGGGCCAACGTCCTGACTTTC. This gives the protein CASLGAGANVLTF.

V usage is TRBV28 and J usage is TRBJ1-6, with 9 bases that match TRBD1. The CDR3 runs 17 residues. J lost 3 bases, V lost 6 bases, and 9 bases had no gene match. Looked up from germline, CDR1 is MDHEN and CDR2 is SYDVKM. The CDR3: CASSLTGTGLYNSPLHF. Here the CDR3 DNA reads TGTGCCAGCAGCTTAACCGGGACAGGGCTCTATAATTCACCCCTCCACTTT.

This clone occurred many times. The CDR3 sequence is CASSSQGFYGELFF. The CDR3 nucleotides are TGTGCCAGCAGCTCGCAGGGTTTCTACGGGGAGCTGTTTTTT. J is TRBJ2-2 and V is TRBV5-5; possibly TRBD1 for D (5 bases). V lost 3 bases to trimming and J lost 7 bases, with 13 bases between them. The germline gives CDR1 SGHKS, CDR2 YYEKEE (reference sequence). This CDR3 comprises 14 residues.

The J gene is TRBJ1-6, the V gene TRBV25-1; 7 bases fit TRBD1. The CDR3 sequence is 13 residues long. Germline values: CDR1 MGHDK, CDR2 SYGVNS. V lost 4 bases and J lost 9; bases outside the gene matches: 3. CDR3 DNA sequence: TGTGCCAGCAGTGGGGACAGATTTTCACCCCTCCACTTT. This sequence encodes CASSGDRFSPLHF.

This clone was picked up a small number of times. The gene calls are TRBV27 and TRBJ2-1; D is possibly TRBD2 (6 bases). V was trimmed by 0 bases and J by 4 bases, leaving 10 bases between them. The V gene's germline CDR1 is MNHEY and CDR2 SMNVEV (reference sequence). The CDR3 totals 15 residues. The CDR3 protein is CASSLSAGRYNEQFF. The CDR3 DNA reads as TGTGCCAGCAGTTTATCCGCGGGGCGGTACAATGAGCAGTTCTTC.

This clone was seen more than once but under ten times. The J gene is TRBJ2-1, the V gene TRBV7-2, with 8 bases lining up with TRBD2. The CDR3 length is 15 residues. After removal of 3 bases from V and 6 bases from J, the junction contained 7 bases not matched to a gene. Germline-derived CDR1 and CDR2 are SGHTA and FQGNSA. This CDR3 is CASSFSGGAGNEQFF. CDR3 DNA sequence: TGTGCCAGCAGCTTCTCCGGGGGGGCCGGCAATGAGCAGTTCTTC. Full variable domain (remainder filled in from reference TRBV7-2 and TRBJ2-1): GAGVSQSPSNKVTEKGKDVELRCDPISGHTALYWYRQSLGQGLEFLIYFQGNSAPDKSGLPSDRFSAERTGGSVSTLTIQRTQQEDSAVYLCASSFSGGAGNEQFFGPGTRLTVL.

This clone occurred a few times. The CDR3: CASSLAASSTDTQYF. In DNA form, the CDR3 reads TGTGCCAGCAGCTTAGCCGCATCTAGCACAGATACGCAGTATTTT. The V and J genes are TRBV5-4 and TRBJ2-3; D is ambiguous. The CDR3 runs 15 residues. Trimming shortened V by 2 bases and J by 0 bases, and 10 bases separated the two germline ends. Germline V lookup: CDR1 SGHNT, CDR2 YYREEE (reference sequence).

This sequence joins TRBV11-3 and TRBJ2-5; 7 nucleotides agree with TRBD1. CDR3 length: 14 amino acids. V lost 5 bases, J lost 2 bases, and 5 bases stayed unmatched. From germline, CDR1 is SGHNT and CDR2 YENEEA. The CDR3 DNA reads as TGTGCCAGCAGCAGGGGGCCCTGGCAAGAGACCCAGTACTTC. Translation gives CASSRGPWQETQYF.

This clone is deemed large. The rearrangement joins TRBV27 to TRBJ1-4; unclear D gene. Looked up from germline, CDR1 is MNHEY and CDR2 is SMNVEV (reference sequence). This CDR3 comprises 13 residues. The germline V and J ends were trimmed by 0 bases and 8 bases, with 7 bases remaining between them. The DNA of the CDR3 is TGTGCCAGCAGTTTATCGATTGGAGAAAAACTGTTTTTT. Protein sequence: CASSLSIGEKLFF.

This clone was seen only a few times. The chain combines TRBV27 with TRBJ2-7, with D tentatively TRBD2 (6 bases). The CDR3 length is 16 residues. Trimming removed 3 bases at V and 9 bases at J, with 24 bases between. Germline lookup yields CDR1 MNHEY and CDR2 SMNVEV (reference sequence). CDR3 loop: CASSLGLRDRLSVQYF. CDR3 sequence (DNA): TGTGCCAGCAGTTTGGGACTCCGGGACCGCCTGTCTGTGCAGTACTTC.

The chain couples TRBV30 to TRBJ1-1; unclear D gene. In germline, CDR1 is GTSNPN, CDR2 SVGIG (reference sequence). With 1 base removed from V and 1 base from J, the gap between germline ends came to 10 bases. The CDR3 has 14 amino acids. CDR3: CAWSGRVQNTEAFF. CDR3 coding DNA: TGTGCCTGGAGTGGTAGAGTACAGAACACTGAAGCTTTCTTT.

The chain uses TRBV29-1 and TRBJ2-5; 9 positions match TRBD1. Looked up from germline, CDR1 is SQVTM and CDR2 is ANQGSEA. There are 12 residues in the CDR3. V lost 8 bases, J lost 5 bases, and 6 bases stayed unmatched. DNA of the CDR3: TGCAGCTGTTGGACAGGGGACGAGACCCAGTACTTC. Translation: CSCWTGDETQYF.

The sample holds one count of this clone. The chain is built from TRBV9 and TRBJ2-1, with TRBD1 matching over 10 bases. V trimming: 0 bases; J trimming: 5 bases; junction bases outside the gene matches: 2. CDR3 length equals 15 residues. CDR1 SGDLS and CDR2 YYNGEE come from the germline V gene. In DNA, the CDR3 is TGTGCCAGCAGCGTAGTTGGGACAGGGGACAATGAGCAGTTCTTC. It yields the protein CASSVVGTGDNEQFF.